This entry lists 10 T cell receptor beta chains sequenced from one sample in a study of CD4 T cell repertoires in COVID-19. Data came from immunoSEQ multiplex PCR; TCRdb stores just in-frame clones and leaves some out. This table holds 20,000 or so clones, around 90% found once. The memory T cells were sequenced right after ex vivo isolation, without culture. Sequences were derived from central memory CD4+ T cells from blood, sampled before the COVID-19 pandemic. Every receptor here comes from a human donor who had COVID-19.

DNA for the CDR3: TGTGCCAGCAGTGAGGATTTAGCAGCCGGGGAGCTGTTTTTT. Encoded protein: CASSEDLAAGELFF. The V and J genes are TRBV2 and TRBJ2-2; D ambiguous. This CDR3 has 14 amino acids. Germline assignment: CDR1 SNHLY and CDR2 FYNNEI. V lost 3 bases to trimming and J lost 6 bases, with 11 bases between them. The full variable domain, in which reference TRBV2 and TRBJ2-2 provide the parts outside the CDR3, is EPEVTQTPSHQVTQMGQEVILRCVPISNHLYFYWYRQILGQKVEFLVSFYNNEISEKSEIFDDQFSVERPDGSNFTLKIRSTKLEDSAMYFCASSEDLAAGELFFGEGSRLTVL.

The gene calls are TRBV10-3 and TRBJ1-2; maybe TRBD1 (5 bases). The CDR3 sequence is 12 residues long. Trimming removed 10 bases at V and 10 bases at J, with 19 bases between. The germline gives CDR1 ENHRY, CDR2 SYGVKD. In nucleotides, the CDR3 is TGTGCCACGGCGGGGCAGGACGGATACTACACCTTC. Its translation is CATAGQDGYYTF.

Worth noting for this clone: At one of its ends the junction is not consistent with the germline gene, which may arise from a read error. This sequence joins TRBV6-5 and TRBJ2-3; a possible D gene is TRBD2 (6 bases). From germline, CDR1 is MNHEY and CDR2 SVGAGI. This CDR3 comprises 13 residues. The CDR3 loop reads CASRGTGTDTQYF. The CDR3 nucleotides are TGTGCCAGCAGGGGGACTGGCACGGATACGCAGTATTTT.

The chain couples TRBV25-1 to TRBJ2-1; tentatively, D is TRBD2 (7 bases). Germline values: CDR1 MGHDK, CDR2 SYGVNS. This CDR3 comprises 13 residues. Between the trimmed V and J ends, which lost 4 bases and 9 bases, there was a span of 13 bases. The CDR3 spells CASSGEGDGEQFF. The CDR3 DNA sequence: TGTGCCAGCAGTGGGGAGGGGGACGGTGAGCAGTTCTTC.

The genes are TRBV19 and TRBJ2-7; weak D call: TRBD2 (5 bases). The length of the CDR3 is 12 residues. The V end was cut by 10 bases, the J end by 1 base, with 11 bases between. CDR1 LNHDA and CDR2 SQIVND come from the germline V gene (reference sequence). The CDR3 region has the DNA TGTGCCACCAGGACTGTTTCCTACGAGCAGTACTTC. Its protein product is CATRTVSYEQYF.

The chain employs TRBV5-4 and TRBJ1-1, with D perhaps TRBD1 (6 bases). From germline, CDR1 is SGHNT and CDR2 YYREEE (reference sequence). Deletions cut 2 bases from V and 2 bases from J, with 13 bases between. This CDR3 has 15 residues. The CDR3: CASSLPTGTNTEAFF. CDR3 nucleotide sequence: TGTGCCAGCAGCTTACCGACAGGCACTAACACTGAAGCTTTCTTT.

This chain connects TRBV11-2 to TRBJ2-7, with TRBD2 matching over 9 bases. Germline trimming cut 2 bases from V and 8 bases from J; bases unmatched to any gene: 13. Germline V gene data show CDR1 as SGHAT and CDR2 as FQNNGV. The length of the CDR3 is 16 residues. As DNA, the CDR3 is TGTGCCAGCAGCTTACAGGCCGGGACTAGCTTAGGACAGCAGTACTTC. Translating gives CASSLQAGTSLGQQYF.

This chain joins TRBV7-7 and TRBJ2-1; 8 nucleotides match TRBD1. Trimming at V came to 5 bases and at J to 0 bases, leaving 3 bases not matched to a gene. Per germline, CDR1 SSHAT and CDR2 FNYEAQ (reference sequence). This CDR3 comprises 15 residues. The CDR3 nucleotides are TGTGCCAGCAGCCAAACAGGGGGCTCCTACAATGAGCAGTTCTTC. Its protein is CASSQTGGSYNEQFF. Supplemented by reference TRBV7-7 and TRBJ2-1, the full variable domain reads GAGVSQSPRYKVTKRGQDVTLRCDPISSHATLYWYQQALGQGPEFLTYFNYEAQPDKSGLPSDRFSAERPEGSISTLTIQRTEQRDSAMYRCASSQTGGSYNEQFFGPGTRLTVL.

The chain employs TRBV28 and TRBJ2-7; TRBD1 might be the D (6 bases). V was clipped by 4 bases and J by 4 bases, with 23 bases between them. The CDR3 has 17 residues. Looked up from germline, CDR1 is MDHEN and CDR2 is SYDVKM. DNA of the CDR3: TGTGCCAGCAGTTACCTTCTTCTCCGGGACAAAACTTACGAGCAGTACTTC. Its protein is CASSYLLLRDKTYEQYF. Full variable domain (remainder filled in from reference TRBV28 and TRBJ2-7): DVKVTQSSRYLVKRTGEKVFLECVQDMDHENMFWYRQDPGLGLRLIYFSYDVKMKEKGDIPEGYSVSREKKERFSLILESASTNQTSMYLCASSYLLLRDKTYEQYFGPGTRLTVT.

The chain carries TRBV5-1 and TRBJ2-5, with a weak D call TRBD2 (6 bases). The CDR3 length is 13 residues. CDR1 is SGHRS and CDR2 is YFSETQ in the germline V gene. The V end lost 3 bases, the J end lost 5 bases, and 11 bases lay between the germline ends. The CDR3 DNA is TGCGCCAGCAGCTGGGGACTTGAGGAGACCCAGTACTTC. This codes for CASSWGLEETQYF.